These T cell receptor beta chains were read from a single sample in a study of technical replicates of blood from a few donors. Only in-frame clones appear in the TCRdb table, and some are missing; sequencing was by immunoSEQ multiplex PCR. The table shows about 62,000 clones, with roughly 91% occurring only once. Source material: PBMCs. These receptors originate from a human donor in good health. Some clones in this sample may be carry-over from other donors' samples. Both conserved end residues are part of each CDR3. A D gene is named only where the DNA matches it firmly. Size is omitted from some rows. Given values are once, few, many or a class for expanded clones.

j_gene | len | v_gene | d_gene | abundance | CDR3aa | CDR3nt
TRBJ2-7 | 15 | TRBV28 | TRBD1 | few | CASKPGGQGSYEQYF | TGTGCCAGCAAACCTGGGGGACAGGGTTCCTACGAGCAGTACTTC
TRBJ1-2 | 13 | TRBV29-1 | NA | NA | CSVNREPGYGYTF | TGCAGCGTTAACAGGGAACCGGGCTATGGCTACACCTTC
TRBJ2-2 | 15 | TRBV7-3 | TRBD1 | NA | CASSWGTGNTGELFF | TGTGCCAGCAGCTGGGGGACAGGGAATACCGGGGAGCTGTTTTTT
TRBJ2-1 | 16 | TRBV27 | NA | NA | CASSKMGSGPYNEQFF | TGTGCCAGCAGTAAAATGGGGAGCGGACCCTACAATGAGCAGTTCTTC
TRBJ2-1 | 18 | TRBV27 | TRBD2 | NA | CASSSLLAGGPSYNEQFF | TGTGCCAGCAGTTCACTGCTAGCGGGAGGGCCGTCCTACAATGAGCAGTTCTTC
TRBJ1-2 | 13 | TRBV19 | TRBD1 | NA | CASSGDRIYGYTF | TGTGCCAGTAGTGGGGACAGGATCTATGGCTACACCTTC
TRBJ2-1 | 14 | TRBV19 | TRBD1 | NA | CASRSGTGDNEQFF | TGTGCCAGTAGGTCCGGGACAGGGGACAATGAGCAGTTCTTC
TRBJ2-1 | 16 | TRBV4-2 | TRBD2 | NA | CASSQRAGGRDNEQFF | TGTGCCAGCAGCCAGAGAGCCGGGGGGAGGGACAATGAGCAGTTCTTC
TRBJ2-7 | 14 | TRBV18 | TRBD2 | NA | CASSPLGRGYEQYF | TGTGCCAGCTCACCACTCGGGCGGGGGTACGAGCAGTACTTC
TRBJ1-2 | 13 | TRBV28 | TRBD1 | NA | CASSFRTGGGYTF | TGTGCCAGCAGTTTCAGGACAGGGGGAGGCTACACCTTC
TRBJ2-7 | 13 | TRBV30 | NA | once | CAWSGGMGYEQYF | TGTGCCTGGAGTGGAGGGATGGGCTACGAGCAGTACTTC
TRBJ2-7 | 15 | TRBV19 | TRBD2 | NA | CASSMRAGGTYEQYF | TGTGCCAGTAGTATGCGAGCGGGAGGAACCTACGAGCAGTACTTC
TRBJ1-1 | 13 | TRBV30 | TRBD1 | few | CAWGQGARTEAFF | TGTGCCTGGGGACAGGGGGCGCGTACTGAAGCTTTCTTT
TRBJ2-7 | 13 | TRBV7-9 | NA | NA | CASSYRYGERVYF | TGTGCCAGCAGCTATCGGTACGGGGAGCGGGTGTACTTC
TRBJ2-5 | 11 | TRBV29-1 | NA | NA | CSAGGQETQYF | TGCAGCGCAGGGGGGCAAGAGACCCAGTACTTC
TRBJ1-5 | 14 | TRBV18 | NA | NA | CASSPGAGGQPQHF | TGTGCCAGCTCGCCCGGGGCCGGGGGTCAGCCCCAGCATTTT
TRBJ1-2 | 16 | TRBV6-5 | TRBD1 | once | CASSYSGQASRGGYTF | TGTGCCAGCAGTTATTCGGGACAGGCCTCGAGGGGTGGCTACACCTTC
TRBJ1-3 | 15 | TRBV6-5 | NA | NA | CASSYWGPRGHTIYF | TGTGCCAGCAGTTACTGGGGGCCGCGCGGACACACCATATATTTT
TRBJ2-4 | 15 | TRBV7-9 | NA | NA | CASSPTREAKNIQYF | TGTGCCAGCAGCCCGACTAGGGAAGCCAAAAACATTCAGTACTTC
TRBJ2-5 | 18 | TRBV18 | TRBD2 | once | CASSEGLAEALFTGTQYF | TGTGCCAGCTCAGAGGGACTAGCGGAGGCTCTATTCACCGGGACCCAGTACTTC
TRBJ2-2 | 16 | TRBV5-4 | TRBD2 | NA | CASSPDTAGRTGELFF | TGTGCCAGCAGTCCCGATACAGCGGGAAGGACCGGGGAGCTGTTTTTT
TRBJ1-2 | 14 | TRBV5-6 | TRBD1 | NA | CASSRDRTPGGYTF | TGTGCCAGCAGTCGGGACAGGACCCCGGGCGGCTACACCTTC
TRBJ2-1 | 13 | TRBV5-4 | NA | NA | CASSGGSFGEQFF | TGTGCCAGCAGCGGGGGGTCCTTTGGGGAGCAGTTCTTC
TRBJ2-5 | 16 | TRBV7-2 | TRBD2 | NA | CASNWRGGGIGETQYF | TGTGCCAGTAATTGGCGGGGGGGCGGGATCGGAGAGACCCAGTACTTC
TRBJ2-1 | 14 | TRBV10-3 | TRBD1 | NA | CAIKGQGSHNEQFF | TGTGCCATCAAGGGACAGGGGTCCCACAATGAGCAGTTCTTC
TRBJ2-7 | 14 | TRBV21-1 | NA | NA | CASTEGTGPMEQYF | TGTGCCAGCACCGAGGGGACAGGCCCAATGGAGCAGTACTTC
TRBJ2-7 | 14 | TRBV6-5 | NA | NA | CASSYSWREYEQYF | TGTGCCAGCAGTTACTCCTGGCGGGAATACGAGCAGTACTTC
TRBJ2-5 | 14 | TRBV30 | TRBD2 | NA | CAWSLAVLQETQYF | TGTGCCTGGAGCCTAGCGGTACTCCAAGAGACCCAGTACTTC
TRBJ2-1 | 13 | TRBV4-2 | NA | NA | CASSQTSRNEQFF | TGTGCCAGCAGCCAAACGTCCAGGAATGAGCAGTTCTTC
TRBJ1-5 | 14 | TRBV10-3 | NA | NA | CAIRDNEGNQPQHF | TGTGCCATCAGAGACAATGAAGGCAATCAGCCCCAGCATTTT
TRBJ2-7 | 13 | TRBV6-6 | NA | NA | CASSYSAVYEQYF | TGTGCCAGCAGTTACTCAGCCGTCTACGAGCAGTACTTC
TRBJ1-2 | 12 | TRBV5-1 | TRBD1 | NA | CASSSQGRGYTF | TGCGCCAGCAGCTCACAGGGGCGAGGCTACACCTTC
TRBJ1-1 | 14 | TRBV11-3 | TRBD1 | NA | CASSKRTGDTEAFF | TGTGCCAGCAGCAAAAGGACAGGGGACACTGAAGCTTTCTTT
TRBJ1-6 | 15 | TRBV5-6 | TRBD1 | NA | CASSLRGTGGSPLHF | TGTGCCAGCAGCCTAAGAGGGACAGGGGGTTCACCCCTCCACTTT
TRBJ1-3 | 11 | TRBV14 | NA | NA | CASSQAEAIYF | TGTGCCAGCAGCCAAGCGGAGGCCATATATTTT
TRBJ2-7 | 11 | TRBV20-1 | TRBD1 | NA | CSATGGREQYF | TGCAGTGCCACAGGGGGCAGGGAGCAGTACTTC
TRBJ1-1 | 15 | TRBV18 | NA | NA | CASSPFGGANTEAFF | TGTGCCAGCTCCCCTTTTGGGGGGGCGAATACTGAAGCTTTCTTT
TRBJ1-1 | 15 | TRBV11-2 | NA | few | CASRPIRGMNTEAFF | TGTGCCAGCAGACCAATCCGGGGGATGAACACTGAAGCTTTCTTT
TRBJ1-2 | 13 | TRBV5-1 | NA | NA | CASSLEGGWGYTF | TGCGCCAGCAGCTTGGAAGGGGGTTGGGGCTACACCTTC
TRBJ2-3 | 14 | TRBV7-9 | TRBD2 | NA | CASSPSGRTDTQYF | TGTGCCAGCAGCCCTAGCGGGAGGACAGATACGCAGTATTTT
TRBJ2-1 | 15 | TRBV27 | TRBD1 | NA | CASGGQGRSYNEQFF | TGTGCCAGCGGCGGACAGGGTCGGTCCTACAATGAGCAGTTCTTC
TRBJ1-5 | 13 | TRBV10-3 | NA | NA | CAISDFYNQPQHF | TGTGCCATCAGTGATTTTTATAATCAGCCCCAGCATTTT
TRBJ1-2 | 16 | TRBV7-2 | TRBD1 | once | CASSAHTGTANYGYTF | TGTGCCAGCAGCGCACATACCGGGACAGCTAACTATGGCTACACCTTC
TRBJ2-7 | 13 | TRBV5-6 | TRBD2 | NA | CASSRGGVYEQYF | TGTGCCAGCAGCCGGGGGGGAGTCTACGAGCAGTACTTC
TRBJ1-5 | 13 | TRBV5-6 | NA | NA | CASSRDFNQPQHF | TGTGCCAGCAGCCGGGACTTCAATCAGCCCCAGCATTTT